This T cell receptor beta chain stems from a study of early T cells in non-severe SARS-CoV-2 infection. As for the study in general: Chains were not paired, and sequencing was done on bulk RNA from unsorted whole blood. Study-level results: CD4 and private specificities were missed by VDJdb matching, which favored anti-spike CD8 responses.

There are many counts of this clonotype. Its antigen is not known. The library protocol tagged individual cDNA molecules with unique molecular identifiers. TCRdb used MiXCR to reprocess the 5' RACE reads, holding one entry per CDR3 protein. This table has around 66,000 distinct CDR3 sequences, approximately 13% appearing once. CDR1 is MNHEY and CDR2 is SVGAGI in the germline V gene. This CDR3 is built from 13 residues. V gave up 4 bases and J gave up 4 bases; unmatched junction bases: 1. This chain connects TRBV6-5 to TRBJ2-5; 9 bases map to TRBD1. The sequence came from an adult who was a healthcare worker with PCR-confirmed SARS-CoV-2 infection or an uninfected control (not recorded which). The sequencing sample was made of whole blood. CDR3: CASSSGQGETQYF. DNA for the CDR3: TGTGCCAGCAGTTCGGGACAGGGAGAGACCCAGTACTTC.